What follows describes a single T cell receptor (beta chain). The record originates from a study of blood T cell repertoires in COVID-19. This CDR3 has 14 residues. The junction had 8 bases not matched to a gene; V was cut back by 6 bases and J by 4 bases. Germline V gives CDR1 KGHSH, CDR2 LQKENI. In the original analysis: Counts of nucleated cells, estimated from reference gene primer amplification, were obtained. The assay was immunoSEQ multiplex PCR, and TCRdb's table has in-frame clones only and misses some. V and J calls and clone size are as listed in that table; D and trimming were resolved from the DNA. The table shows some 200,000 clones, with approximately 90% occurring only once.

This chain connects TRBV18 to TRBJ1-2, with 7 bases lining up with TRBD1. The receptor was isolated from an older man with acute or convalescent COVID-19. Sequenced: peripheral blood. The CDR3 DNA is TGTGCCAGCTCGGAGCAGGGGGAAGGCTATGGCTACACCTTC. Translated, it gives CASSEQGEGYGYTF. The whole variable domain, remainder taken from reference TRBV18 and TRBJ1-2, is NAGVMQNPRHLVRRRGQEARLRCSPMKGHSHVYWYRQLPEEGLKFMVYLQKENIIDESGMPKERFSAEFPKEGPSILRIQQVVRGDSAAYFCASSEQGEGYGYTFGSGTRLTVV.